Following are 18 T cell receptor beta chains from one sample sequenced in a study of shared clonotypes between healthy human individuals. Here immunoSEQ multiplex PCR was the method, and the copy in TCRdb shows in-frame clones only, minus some. The sample has more than 2 million clones; approximately 96% are singletons. Sample: naive CD4+ T cells sorted from blood. Sample subset: CD45RA+ positively selected. The receptors here all came from a man between 18 and 29 years old in good health.

The rearrangement links TRBV28 to TRBJ1-1; D is undetermined. CDR3 length: 14 residues. Germline V CDR1 and CDR2: MDHEN, SYDVKM. Between the trimmed V and J ends, which lost 2 bases and 10 bases, there was a span of 17 bases. The CDR3 region has the DNA TGTGCCAGCAGTTTAGAATACGGGCGTCTGGTAGCTTTCTTT. Translated, it gives CASSLEYGRLVAFF.

The rearrangement joins TRBV27 to TRBJ1-6; 7 bases align to TRBD1. After removal of 5 bases from V and 9 bases from J, the junction contained 13 bases not matched to a gene. Germline CDR1 and CDR2: MNHEY and SMNVEV (reference sequence). The CDR3 is 16 residues long. The CDR3 spells CASSRRDRVYGSPLHF. In nucleotides, the CDR3 is TGTGCCAGCAGTCGCCGGGACAGAGTCTATGGTTCACCCCTCCACTTT.

V is TRBV6-6 and J is TRBJ2-7; no reliable D call. The CDR3 extends over 14 amino acids. Deletions cut 3 bases from V and 4 bases from J, with 13 bases between. Per germline, CDR1 MNHNY and CDR2 SVGAGI (reference sequence). The CDR3 DNA follows: TGTGCCAGCAGTTATCGGGCGGAAGGGTACGAGCAGTACTTC. Protein product: CASSYRAEGYEQYF.

The chain links TRBV18 to TRBJ2-7; 8 bases map to TRBD2. The CDR3 runs 14 residues. The J segment lost 0 bases and the V segment lost 4 bases, leaving 2 bases of the junction unmatched. Germline CDR1 reads KGHSH; CDR2 reads LQKENI. The CDR3 DNA sequence: TGTGCCAGCTCACTGACTAGCGACTCCTACGAGCAGTACTTC. It specifies CASSLTSDSYEQYF.

The chain is built from TRBV18 and TRBJ2-7, with D possibly being TRBD1 or TRBD2 (5 bases each). Germline loops: CDR1 KGHSH, CDR2 LQKENI. V lost 3 bases to trimming and J lost 1 base, with 16 bases between them. This CDR3 is built from 16 residues. The CDR3 DNA reads as TGTGCCAGCTCACCGCGATCCCGGGACGGGTCCTACGAGCAGTACTTC. Amino acid sequence: CASSPRSRDGSYEQYF.

V gene TRBV10-3 combines with J gene TRBJ2-5; 7 nucleotides line up with TRBD2. The CDR3 runs to 13 residues. Trimming at V came to 10 bases and at J to 4 bases, leaving 9 bases not matched to a gene. Germline CDR1 and CDR2: ENHRY and SYGVKD. The CDR3 DNA sequence: TGTGCCACCTCCAGCGGGGTCCGAGAGACCCAGTACTTC. This codes for CATSSGVRETQYF.

V gene TRBV7-8 combines with J gene TRBJ2-1; D gene ambiguous. The V end was cut by 6 bases, the J end by 1 base, with 16 bases between. The V gene's germline CDR1 is SGHVS and CDR2 FQNEAQ. This CDR3 contains 16 residues. CDR3 nucleotides: TGTGCCAGCAGACCTACTCCCCTTGGGTCCTACAATGAGCAGTTCTTC. Protein product: CASRPTPLGSYNEQFF.

The V call is TRBV5-4, the J call TRBJ1-1; a weak D match, TRBD1 (5 bases). V was cut by 3 bases and J by 1 base, with 19 bases left in between. Germline values: CDR1 SGHNT, CDR2 YYREEE (reference sequence). The CDR3 is 17 amino acids. The CDR3 nucleotides are TGTGCCAGCAGCTCAAACCTCTGGGGGGGGACGAACACTGAAGCTTTCTTT. Protein: CASSSNLWGGTNTEAFF.

The V and J genes are TRBV2 and TRBJ2-3; 8 bases map to TRBD2. V trimming: 7 bases; J trimming: 3 bases; junction bases outside the gene matches: 9. This CDR3 is 15 amino acids long. CDR1 and CDR2 (germline): SNHLY, FYNNEI. As DNA, the CDR3 is TGTGCCAGCAAGGGGTTACTAGCGGTAACAGATACGCAGTATTTT. It encodes CASKGLLAVTDTQYF.

The V call is TRBV7-2, the J call TRBJ1-1; no definite D call. Germline V gives CDR1 SGHTA, CDR2 FQGNSA. The CDR3 consists of 15 residues. V was pared by 3 bases and J by 1 base, with 12 bases between. CDR3 nucleotide sequence: TGTGCCAGCAGCTTTGATGCGACACCGAACACTGAAGCTTTCTTT. It codes for CASSFDATPNTEAFF.

This sequence joins TRBV4-3 and TRBJ2-2; 9 nucleotides agree with TRBD1. CDR1 and CDR2 from the germline V gene are LGHNA and YSLEER. With V trimmed by 3 bases and J by 6 bases, 11 bases remained unmatched. The CDR3 loop spans 17 amino acids. As DNA, the CDR3 is TGCGCCAGCAGCCAGACCGCCGGACAGGGGAGGTCCGGGGAGCTGTTTTTT. It translates to CASSQTAGQGRSGELFF.

The chain employs TRBV29-1 and TRBJ2-3; TRBD2 agrees at 12 bases. The trim removed 4 bases at V and 1 base at J, leaving 6 bases unmatched. CDR1 and CDR2 from the germline V gene are SQVTM and ANQGSEA. The CDR3 totals 16 residues. The CDR3, as DNA: TGCAGCGTTGGGCTAGCGGGGGGGCCGCGCACAGATACGCAGTATTTT. Its translation is CSVGLAGGPRTDTQYF.

This chain uses TRBV5-1 with TRBJ1-1; tentative D call: TRBD1 (6 bases). The germline CDR1 and CDR2 sequences are SGHRS and YFSETQ. Trimming took off 7 bases at V and 4 bases at J, with 17 bases between the two ends. There are 14 residues in the CDR3. CDR3 amino acids: CASGGGARGTEAFF. CDR3 nucleotides: TGCGCCAGCGGGGGCGGAGCTCGCGGCACTGAAGCTTTCTTT.

The V gene is TRBV6-6, the J gene TRBJ2-7; D is possibly TRBD1 or TRBD2 (5 bases each). The V end was cut by 6 bases, the J end by 2 bases, with 11 bases between. This CDR3 comprises 13 residues. From germline, CDR1 is MNHNY and CDR2 SVGAGI (reference sequence). CDR3 amino acids: CASSWDGAYEQYF. CDR3 bases: TGTGCCAGCAGCTGGGACGGTGCCTACGAGCAGTACTTC.

The chain employs TRBV5-5 and TRBJ2-5; 9 bases line up with TRBD2. CDR3 length: 14 residues. The trim removed 2 bases at V and 5 bases at J, leaving 4 bases unmatched. Germline lookup yields CDR1 SGHKS and CDR2 YYEKEE (reference sequence). The CDR3 loop reads CASSLSGRWETQYF. The CDR3 DNA follows: TGTGCCAGCAGCTTAAGCGGGAGGTGGGAGACCCAGTACTTC.

A word on this clone: One end of the junction varies from germline; a read error may be responsible. The gene calls are TRBV2 and TRBJ2-7; 8 bases map to TRBD1. Germline assignment: CDR1 SNHLY and CDR2 FYNNEI. This CDR3 region has 13 residues. In DNA form, the CDR3 reads TGTGCCAGCAGATTTACCCCGGACAGGGCGATCGACTTC. Translated, it gives CASRFTPDRAIDF.

The V gene is TRBV12-5, the J gene TRBJ2-2; TRBD1 might be the D (5 bases). The CDR3 totals 15 residues. The V and J ends lost 3 bases and 0 bases respectively, with 8 bases between them. Germline V gene data show CDR1 as LGHNT and CDR2 as FRNRAP. The CDR3 loop is CASGLGHTNTGELFF. CDR3 bases: TGTGCTAGTGGTTTAGGACACACGAACACCGGGGAGCTGTTTTTT.

The chain employs TRBV28 and TRBJ1-1; weak D call: TRBD1 (6 bases). CDR1 is MDHEN, CDR2 SYDVKM, per germline. The CDR3 is 17 amino acids. Deletions cut 1 base from V and 1 base from J, with 16 bases between. The CDR3 nucleotides read TGTGCCAGCAGTTTATTGGGCCAGGGGATGAAGAACACTGAAGCTTTCTTT. Encoded protein: CASSLLGQGMKNTEAFF.